This entry concerns a single T cell receptor (beta chain). What this receptor recognizes is not known. There are no base qualities to consult, and no much larger clone falls within one base. Library creation used the immunoSEQ multiplex PCR assay. For the multiplex PCR, a mixture combining 60 forward primers for TCR Vbeta segments and 13 reverse primers for TCR Jbeta segments was used. The CDR3 region of rearranged TCR beta genes was amplified from genomic DNA by a multiplex PCR assay. Amplified TCR beta libraries were sequenced as 87-base-pair reads on the Illumina HiSeq System. The paper's processing steps were these. A later analysis counted around 72 million unique TCR beta chains across the 600 to 850 repertoires, and 9 million to 14 million of these chains were shared by at least two donors. A nearest-neighbor algorithm error-corrected the raw reads and collapsed the reads into unique sequences, merging closely related sequences to remove PCR and sequencing errors. Alignment of CDR3 sequences to IMGT reference sequences was used to assign V, D and J gene segments. Each retained sequence needed at least a six-nucleotide match to both a V gene segment and a J gene segment. A rearrangement counted as productive if the CDR3 had no stop codons and remained in frame with V and J, and every other rearrangement counted as non-productive. CDR3 was defined according to IMGT convention as the region running from the second conserved V-encoded cysteine to the conserved J-encoded phenylalanine. The earlier analysis of about 610 of the donors excluded any sequence lacking an unambiguous match to a single V gene segment. In an earlier analysis of 587 of the donors, V segments were called functional above 56.7% productive rearrangements and were called segregating when the between-donor standard deviation exceeded 5%. A statistical classification framework was built for diagnosing cytomegalovirus status from the catalog of TCR beta chain sequences. A later analysis assigned V and J genes by comparing TCR nucleotide sequences with IMGT/GENE-DB human TR gene sequences. Using the TCRdist pipeline, a later analysis assigned CDR3 sequences along with most-parsimonious VDJ recombination scenarios. A later analysis defined each TCR beta chain by its CDR3 amino acid sequence plus V-gene family, and excluded reads lacking a unique V-gene family. In a later analysis, 550 to 650 highly shared, low-generation-probability nucleotide sequences were removed to address suspected cross-contamination and a sequencing artifact. For each public chain, a later analysis derived a clonal expansion index from normalized ranks of inferred template counts within each repertoire. A later analysis computed generation probabilities with a VDJ recombination model fitted to out-of-frame rearrangements, and checked the results against IGoR. A later analysis scored TCR-TCR, TCR-HLA and TCR-CMV co-occurrence with hypergeometric tests, applying a repertoire-size bias correction to TCR pairs. A later analysis estimated false discovery rates by permuting HLA or CMV assignments 20 times. In a later analysis, co-occurring TCRs were grouped with DBSCAN, and TCRdist sequence similarity was added when clustering was performed within HLA-allele-positive subsets. Repertoires with fewer than 30,000 or more than 120,000 public chains were left out of co-occurrence clustering, as were about 5 repertoires with anomalous nucleotide sharing. The clones in this table, taken by TCRdb from immuneACCESS, are in-frame only. Not every clone is retained; where verified, under half of the shortfall comes from an unresolved V gene, and the cause of the rest is unknown. V, J and clone size reflect that table, while D and trimming were determined from the DNA. The sample table records around 200,000 clones; 82% of these occur just once. The leading ten clones occupy 0.7% to 0.95% of the sample.

This record belongs to a study of cytomegalovirus exposure and HLA in healthy donors (dated 2017 in TCRdb). The study in broad terms: According to an earlier analysis of a few hundred of the donors, about 180 million T cells yielded 120 million or so unique TCR beta sequences and approximately 300 Gb of sequence data. High-throughput TCR immunosequencing, statistical association of individual TCRs with disease status, and machine learning were combined to predict cytomegalovirus infection status. An earlier analysis of about 620 of the donors applied high-throughput TCR beta sequencing to assess whether each TCR beta V gene segment acted as functional or pseudogenic. The aim of the study was to test whether cataloging public T cell receptors could identify signatures of past pathogen exposure. A later genetic analysis took genome-wide SNP genotypes for about three fifths of the 666 donors and used that subset as a discovery cohort. In the later analysis, no new phenotypic data were used to find candidate immune exposures; instead, reliance was placed on TCR beta sequences and their occurrence across donors. Among roughly 400 genotyped donors of the cohort, an average of about 240,000 unique TCR beta nucleotide sequences were sequenced per donor, around a sixth of them non-productive. The number of donors typed differed by locus, with roughly 620-630 for A, B, C, DRB1 and DQB1, around 500 for DQA1, approximately 570 for DPA1, and roughly 450 for DPB1. In addition to the first cohort of around 670 subjects, a separate validation cohort of 120 different subjects was used. To study patterns of TCR occurrence, a later analysis re-analyzed previously published TCR beta repertoires from just over 650 donors and added high-resolution HLA genotyping. Roughly 300 gigabases of sequencing data and approximately 85 million unique TCR sequences were included in an early release covering over 600 HLA-typed donors. Class I and class II HLA loci were covered by the typing at four-digit resolution. Every discovery cohort repertoire had been produced on one sequencing platform. Four or five DR-DQ haplotypes were treated as single units for association and clustering because of strong linkage in the cohort. The study profiled the T cell repertoires of about 640 subjects by immunosequencing and related them to cytomegalovirus serostatus. Donor age, sex, ethnicity and CMV serostatus were compiled alongside the repertoire data. Of the 350 to 450 genotyped donors, approximately 83% fell in the genetic ancestry cluster associated with self-reported Caucasian donors. General findings and caveats noted by the study authors: When HLA alleles, especially DR and DQ, strongly co-occurred, attributing TCR associations to individual alleles was difficult. Because counts were too low, seventeen rarely observed V segments, including chromosome 9 orphons, were excluded from the earlier analysis of around 640 of the donors. A later genetic analysis associated a missense DCLRE1C variant with V-gene and J-gene trimming of TCR beta chains, and an independent cohort replicated the association. Correlated functional status among segregating V segments might reflect linkage disequilibrium, but an unknown experimental factor could not be ruled out. According to a later genetic analysis, donors in an Asian-associated ancestry cluster had fewer N-insertions in productive TCRs than the approximately 690-donor mean. Some IMGT-functional V segments, including TRBV6-2 and TRBV6-3, could not be told apart with the 87-base-pair reads, so those segments were excluded. For the cohort, immune exposure information was limited to CMV serostatus. The study listed approximately 150 TCR beta chains as associated with cytomegalovirus. Most TCR sequences were observed very rarely across donors, whereas some public TCRs were present in many individuals. The authors suggested that the approach could potentially be extended to other disease states and immunological phenotypes. Broadly in line with IMGT annotations, most TCR beta V segments showed up in productive rearrangements about 87% or about 30% of the time in an earlier analysis of approximately 600 of the donors. According to a later analysis, most CMV-associated TCR beta chains appeared to be HLA-restricted, and the HLA associations seemed to be driven largely by CMV exposure. According to a later analysis, parvovirus B19, influenza, CMV and Epstein-Barr virus appeared linked to several top co-occurrence clusters. A further reported finding was that TCR beta sequences accurately predicted the HLA-A and HLA-B alleles for most subjects in the first cohort. A few of the identified cytomegalovirus-associated TCR beta chains were confirmed in vitro to be specific for cytomegalovirus antigens. Only TCR beta chains were sequenced in this cohort, and the absence of alpha or paired-chain data limited detectable features. The presence/absence analyses assumed that sequencing depth was roughly uniform across donors, and that assumption may not be true. A group of highly shared sequence variants was considered likely to be a technical artifact of the sequencing pipeline. In a later analysis, HLA-associated TCR beta chains were found to be more clonally expanded and to have lower generation probabilities than equally common non-associated chains. At a false discovery rate of 0.05, a later analysis linked some 18,000 TCR beta sequences to specific HLA alleles. In a later analysis, the rate of TCR association differed among HLA loci, with DRB1 alleles having the most associated TCRs and HLA-C alleles having the fewest. Because some donors lacked HLA typing at each locus, the association tests relied only on the typed subset. The classifier was reported to diagnose cytomegalovirus status with high specificity and sensitivity in both the original cohort and the validation cohort.

The germline V gene provides CDR1 SGHRS and CDR2 YFSETQ. The CDR3 starts with the cysteine, ends with the phenylalanine, and has 14 residues. The only DNA kept is the CDR3, 42 bases in frame from the first base. V loses 2 bases at its end and J loses 9 bases; junction bases beyond the gene matches: 5. The cohort comprised 670 or so healthy bone marrow donors. Cohort members were all nominally healthy when sampled, although unrecorded immune exposures were likely present. The donor was CMV seronegative and was included in the group of a few hundred seronegative cohort members. Each donor provided a peripheral blood sample, and peripheral blood mononuclear cells were used for TCR beta sequencing. The Qiagen DNeasy Blood Extraction Kit was used to extract genomic DNA from the blood cell samples.

This sequence uses TRBV5-1 and TRBJ1-6; a stretch of 7 junction bases matches TRBD1. Sequenced material: PBMCs. The source is a woman between 18 and 30 years old in good health and CMV-seronegative. The DNA sequence is TGCGCCAGCAGCTTCGACAGGGAATCTTCACCCCTCCACTTT. It is translated as CASSFDRESSPLHF.